These T cell receptor beta chains were read from a single sample in a study of immune evolution from preneoplasia to lung adenocarcinoma. The repertoire was sequenced with immunoSEQ multiplex PCR; TCRdb's copy has only in-frame clones and lacks some. The data show a few thousand clones, just under 80% seen once. Sequenced sample: FFPE adjacent normal lung tissue. The receptors originated from a donor of 70 years or more with lung adenocarcinoma. Both conserved end residues are part of each CDR3. The order of the fields is J gene, V gene, D gene, clone size, CDR3 DNA, CDR3 protein. The D gene is left open where the match is weak. Clone size is given for some rows only: seen once, a few or many times, or a class if the clone is expanded.

TRBJ1-5	TRBV21-1	NA	once	TGTGCCAGCCCGGGACGCAACCGGGGTAGCAATCAGCCCCAGCATTTT	CASPGRNRGSNQPQHF
TRBJ2-2	TRBV7-9	NA	NA	TGTGCCAGCAGCTTAAGGGGACCCAGGGTTGGCACCGGGGAGCTGTTTTTT	CASSLRGPRVGTGELFF
TRBJ1-4	TRBV6-1	NA	once	TGTGCCAGCAGTGAAAGGGCGGACCCCGAAAAACTGTTTTTT	CASSERADPEKLFF
TRBJ1-4	TRBV2	NA	NA	TGTGCCAGCAGTGCCTCCCCGGGACGCCTCAATGAAAAACTGTTTTTT	CASSASPGRLNEKLFF
TRBJ2-5	TRBV11-3	TRBD1	NA	TGTGCCAGCAGCCCGGGACAGGACGCTAAAGAGACCCAGTACTTC	CASSPGQDAKETQYF
TRBJ1-5	TRBV4-2	NA	NA	TGTGCCAGCAGCCAAGATTTCGGGGTTCAGCCCCAGCATTTT	CASSQDFGVQPQHF
TRBJ2-5	TRBV11-2	NA	NA	TGTGCCAGCAGCCCCCTAGTGCTCCAAGAGACCCAGTACTTC	CASSPLVLQETQYF
TRBJ2-1	TRBV10-3	NA	NA	TGTGCCACCCACCAGGGGGCGGGAGGGCGGAATGAGCAGTTCTTC	CATHQGAGGRNEQFF
TRBJ1-5	TRBV6-5	NA	NA	TGTGCCAGCAGTTACTCGCGGGTCAATCAGCCCCAGCATTTT	CASSYSRVNQPQHF
TRBJ2-1	TRBV29-1	TRBD2	NA	TGCAGCATGACTAGCGGGACCTGGAGTGAGCAGTTCTTC	CSMTSGTWSEQFF
TRBJ2-7	TRBV30	NA	NA	TGTGCCTGGAGTGTGGGAAGGGTGTCCTACGAGCAGTACTTC	CAWSVGRVSYEQYF
TRBJ2-5	TRBV5-6	NA	NA	TGTGCCAGCAGCCCAGATCGGGAGACCCAGTACTTC	CASSPDRETQYF
TRBJ1-1	TRBV18	TRBD1	NA	TGTGCCAGCTCACCTTCACAGGGGATGTTTCAATTT	CASSPSQGMFQF
TRBJ2-2	TRBV5-4	TRBD1	NA	TGTGCCAGCAGCCTCTCAGGGGGCAAGGCCGGGGAGCTGTTTTTT	CASSLSGGKAGELFF
TRBJ1-6	TRBV7-3	NA	NA	TGTGCCAGCAGTGAGAGGGGTCCACATAATTCACCCCTCCACTTT	CASSERGPHNSPLHF
TRBJ2-1	TRBV27	NA	NA	TGTGCCAGCAGTTTACAAGGGGTAGCCTACAATGAGCAGTTCTTC	CASSLQGVAYNEQFF
TRBJ2-2	TRBV9	TRBD2	NA	TGTGCCAGCAGCGCCGGGACTAGCGGGAAGACCGGGGAGCTGTTTTTT	CASSAGTSGKTGELFF
TRBJ2-1	TRBV5-1	NA	few	TGCGCCAGCAGCTTCTCCCGTGGGAATGAGCAGTTCTTC	CASSFSRGNEQFF
TRBJ1-2	TRBV29-1	TRBD1	NA	TGCAGCGCATTGATGGGGACAGCGCTTCACTATGGCTACACCTTC	CSALMGTALHYGYTF
TRBJ2-3	TRBV2	NA	NA	TGTGCCAGCAGGAGGTCCCCAGATACGCAGTATTTT	CASRRSPDTQYF
TRBJ1-4	TRBV19	NA	NA	TGTGCCAGTAGTATCGAAGGACAGTGGAGGGAAAAACTGTTTTTT	CASSIEGQWREKLFF
TRBJ1-1	TRBV27	NA	few	TGTGCCAGTAACACCGGGACACTGAACACTGAAGCTTTCTTT	CASNTGTLNTEAFF
TRBJ1-2	TRBV27	NA	NA	TGTGCCAGCAGTTCCGACGGTTTCTATGGCTACACCTTC	CASSSDGFYGYTF
TRBJ2-3	TRBV5-4	TRBD1	NA	TGTGCCAGCAGCTCCCTAGGACAGGGCACAGATACGCAGTATTTT	CASSSLGQGTDTQYF
TRBJ2-7	TRBV2	TRBD2	NA	TGTGCCAGCAGTCGAAGCGGGAAGGCCCACGAGCAGTACTTC	CASSRSGKAHEQYF
TRBJ1-4	TRBV13	TRBD1	NA	TGTGCCAGCAGCGTCCGGGACAGCTTTAATGAAAAACTGTTTTTT	CASSVRDSFNEKLFF
TRBJ1-4	TRBV5-5	NA	once	TGTGCCAGCAGCTTGGGGAGGAGGGATGAAAAACTGTTTTTT	CASSLGRRDEKLFF
TRBJ1-1	TRBV30	NA	NA	TGTGCCTGGGCCAAGAACACTGAAGCTTTCTTT	CAWAKNTEAFF
TRBJ2-1	TRBV7-2	NA	NA	TGTGCCAGCAGCCTAGGTCAGGTTGGGTCCTACAATGAGCAGTTCTTC	CASSLGQVGSYNEQFF
TRBJ2-1	TRBV7-2	TRBD2	once	TGTGCCAGCAGCTTAAATCTGTGGCGGACTAGCTCCTACAATGAGCAGTTCTTC	CASSLNLWRTSSYNEQFF
TRBJ1-1	TRBV7-9	NA	once	TGTGCCAGCAGCTTAGCGATGGGCGGGAACACTGAAGCTTTCTTT	CASSLAMGGNTEAFF
TRBJ1-5	TRBV2	TRBD1	once	TGTGCCAGCAGTATAACAGGGGCCCTGGGGAATCAGCCCCAGCATTTT	CASSITGALGNQPQHF
TRBJ1-1	TRBV7-9	NA	few	TGTGCCAGCAGCTTGGCAGCTCATCTGAACACTGAAGCTTTCTTT	CASSLAAHLNTEAFF
TRBJ2-7	TRBV29-1	NA	NA	TGCAGCGTTGTACAGGGCGGCGAGCAGTACTTC	CSVVQGGEQYF
TRBJ1-4	TRBV30	TRBD1	NA	TGTGCCTGGAGTCCTACCCGAACAGGGGTCCCACGGGAAAAACTGTTTTTT	CAWSPTRTGVPREKLFF
TRBJ1-5	TRBV5-6	TRBD1	NA	TGTGCCAGCAGCAACCGGGACAGGGGGAATCAGCCCCAGCATTTT	CASSNRDRGNQPQHF
TRBJ2-1	TRBV12-5	NA	NA	TGTGCTAGTGGTCTCTCTTCCGTCGATGAGCAGTTCTTC	CASGLSSVDEQFF